These 18 T cell receptor beta chains were all obtained from the same sample, sequenced in a study of cytomegalovirus exposure and HLA in healthy donors. Use of 60 Vbeta and 13 Jbeta primers characterized the PCR. Here immunoSEQ multiplex PCR was the method, and the copy in TCRdb shows in-frame clones only, minus some. Among about 210,000 clones, 80% to 90% were seen once, and the ten largest hold roughly 3.1%. Specimen: PBMCs. The receptors shown here come from a young man in good health and CMV-seronegative.

The rearrangement uses TRBV7-9 and TRBJ1-2; weak D call: TRBD1 (5 bases). CDR1 is SEHNR, CDR2 FQNEAQ, per germline (reference sequence). The CDR3 has 15 residues. Trimming took off 4 bases at V and 8 bases at J, with 20 bases between the two ends. The CDR3 region has the DNA TGTGCCAGCAGCTCATCCGGATTACCAGGGCGAGGCTACACCTTC. Amino acid sequence: CASSSSGLPGRGYTF.

A single count supports this clone. The rearrangement links TRBV5-1 to TRBJ1-2; 9 bases line up with TRBD1. This CDR3 is built from 13 residues. From germline, CDR1 is SGHRS and CDR2 YFSETQ. Losses at the gene ends were 0 bases for V and 8 bases for J; bases not matched to a gene: 2. The CDR3 sequence: CASSLETGGGYTF. DNA for the CDR3: TGCGCCAGCAGCTTGGAAACAGGGGGCGGCTACACCTTC.

This clone was picked up one time. The chain is built from TRBV5-1 and TRBJ2-1; 10 bases map to TRBD2. Germline V gives CDR1 SGHRS, CDR2 YFSETQ. This CDR3 spans 17 amino acids. Germline trimming cut 6 bases from V and 9 bases from J; bases unmatched to any gene: 18. For the CDR3, the DNA is TGCGCCAGCACGTTCGCTACAAGCGGGGGGGCGGCGGTTGAGCAGTTCTTC. This sequence encodes CASTFATSGGAAVEQFF. Looking up the rest from reference TRBV5-1 and TRBJ2-1 gives the full variable domain: KAGVTQTPRYLIKTRGQQVTLSCSPISGHRSVSWYQQTPGQGLQFLFEYFSETQRNKGNFPGRFSGRQFSNSRSEMNVSTLELGDSALYLCASTFATSGGAAVEQFFGPGTRLTVL.

The V gene is TRBV9, the J gene TRBJ2-3; 9 bases match TRBD1. V shed 4 bases, J shed 2 bases, and the junction held 8 bases outside the gene matches. Germline V lookup: CDR1 SGDLS, CDR2 YYNGEE. CDR3 length: 16 amino acids. DNA for the CDR3: TGTGCCAGCAGCCAGAGACAGGGGGACCCCACAGATACGCAGTATTTT. Translation gives CASSQRQGDPTDTQYF.

The chain employs TRBV4-3 and TRBJ1-1, with 8 bases that match TRBD1. The trim removed 3 bases at V and 2 bases at J, leaving 5 bases unmatched. The CDR3 is made up of 15 amino acids. CDR1 LGHNA and CDR2 YSLEER come from the germline V gene. The CDR3 DNA reads as TGCGCCAGCAGCCACCCTCAGGGGGCTAACACTGAAGCTTTCTTT. This gives the protein CASSHPQGANTEAFF.

Only one count was recorded for this clone. V usage is TRBV4-2 and J usage is TRBJ1-6; 8 nucleotides align to TRBD1. The length of the CDR3 is 16 residues. Germline V lookup: CDR1 LGHNA, CDR2 YNFKEQ. V dropped 0 bases and J dropped 5; count of bases not matched to a gene: 3. DNA for the CDR3: TGTGCCAGCAGCCAAGATCGGACAGGGAATAATTCACCCCTCCACTTT. Translated, it gives CASSQDRTGNNSPLHF.

J is TRBJ2-5 and V is TRBV6-6, with 7 bases matching TRBD1. The J segment lost 2 bases and the V segment lost 6 bases, leaving 9 bases of the junction unmatched. Germline V CDR1 and CDR2: MNHNY, SVGAGI (reference sequence). CDR3 length: 15 amino acids. CDR3 sequence reads: CASSPPVGQQETQYF. In DNA form, the CDR3 reads TGTGCCAGCAGCCCCCCAGTGGGACAGCAAGAGACCCAGTACTTC.

The CDR3 nucleotides read TGCGCCAGCAGTGAGCTCACCGGGGAGCTGTTTTTT. Translation: CASSELTGELFF. This chain uses TRBV10-2 with TRBJ2-2; D is ambiguous. The V and J ends lost 2 bases and 4 bases respectively, with 2 bases between them. The V gene's germline CDR1 is WSHSY and CDR2 SAAADI. The CDR3 loop spans 12 amino acids.

The V and J genes are TRBV9 and TRBJ2-5; a weak D match, TRBD2 (5 bases). Germline-derived CDR1 and CDR2 are SGDLS and YYNGEE. The CDR3 is 15 amino acids. V shed 3 bases and J shed 2 bases, with 14 bases lying between them. The CDR3 sequence is CASSARGPGQETQYF. For the CDR3, the DNA is TGTGCCAGCAGCGCCCGCGGGCCCGGACAAGAGACCCAGTACTTC.

The chain carries TRBV7-2 and TRBJ2-5; 8 nucleotides match TRBD2. Germline CDR1 is SGHTA and CDR2 is FQGNSA. The J segment lost 2 bases and the V segment lost 5 bases, leaving 7 bases of the junction unmatched. This CDR3 has 15 residues. The CDR3 loop is CASSPGGAGQETQYF. The CDR3, as DNA: TGTGCCAGCAGCCCCGGGGGGGCGGGACAAGAGACCCAGTACTTC. Using reference TRBV7-2 and TRBJ2-5 for the parts outside the CDR3, the full variable domain is GAGVSQSPSNKVTEKGKDVELRCDPISGHTALYWYRQSLGQGLEFLIYFQGNSAPDKSGLPSDRFSAERTGGSVSTLTIQRTQQEDSAVYLCASSPGGAGQETQYFGPGTRLLVL.

V usage is TRBV27 and J usage is TRBJ2-5; D uncertain. Deletions cut 5 bases from V and 7 bases from J, with 17 bases between. This CDR3 region has 14 residues. CDR1 is MNHEY and CDR2 is SMNVEV in the germline V gene (reference sequence). The CDR3 DNA reads TGTGCCAGCAGTCCTACAAGGAGTCCGGCGACCCAGTACTTC. Translation: CASSPTRSPATQYF.

The J gene is TRBJ2-1, the V gene TRBV19; D is perhaps TRBD1 (5 bases). The CDR3 runs to 15 residues. Germline CDR1 reads LNHDA; CDR2 reads SQIVND (reference sequence). The V gene lost 3 bases and the J gene lost 4 bases, with 13 bases spanning the gap. The CDR3 region has the DNA TGTGCCAGTAGTATTCGACAGATCATGTACAATGAGCAGTTCTTC. Residues: CASSIRQIMYNEQFF.

The J gene is TRBJ2-7, the V gene TRBV6-5; D gene ambiguous. Trimming stripped 6 bases from V and 4 bases from J, with 16 bases between. The CDR3 extends over 14 amino acids. Germline CDR1 MNHEY, CDR2 SVGAGI. The CDR3 DNA sequence: TGTGCCAGCAGGACTTCGGCAACATTATACGAGCAGTACTTC. Translated: CASRTSATLYEQYF.

This clone was found once. For the CDR3, the DNA is TGTGCCAGCTCACCGAATGGTCGGGGGAGCAACACTGAAGCTTTCTTT. Amino acid sequence: CASSPNGRGSNTEAFF. The chain combines TRBV18 with TRBJ1-1, with D perhaps TRBD1 (5 bases). V dropped 3 bases and J dropped 2 bases, with 16 bases sitting between them. CDR1 is KGHSH, CDR2 LQKENI, per germline. CDR3 size: 16 residues.

The V call is TRBV6-5, the J call TRBJ2-7; D may be TRBD2 (7 bases). V was clipped by 6 bases and J by 7 bases, with 22 bases between them. The CDR3 is 15 amino acids. Germline V CDR1 and CDR2: MNHEY, SVGAGI. CDR3 sequence (DNA): TGTGCCAGCAGGCCTTTATCTGGGGGGGCTCAGGAGCAGTACTTC. It yields the protein CASRPLSGGAQEQYF.

V gene TRBV5-1 combines with J gene TRBJ2-2, with a weak D call TRBD2 (5 bases). The CDR3 is 14 residues long. Looked up from germline, CDR1 is SGHRS and CDR2 is YFSETQ. Trimming took 0 bases from V and 7 from J, leaving 10 bases between them. This chain's CDR3 is CASSLGSGNGELFF. CDR3 coding DNA: TGCGCCAGCAGCTTGGGCTCGGGGAACGGGGAGCTGTTTTTT.

The V gene is TRBV9, the J gene TRBJ1-3; D is possibly TRBD1 (6 bases). V was cut by 0 bases and J by 3 bases, with 10 bases left in between. Germline lookup yields CDR1 SGDLS and CDR2 YYNGEE. CDR3 length equals 15 residues. The CDR3 loop is CASSVVGGLGNTIYF. The CDR3 nucleotides are TGTGCCAGCAGCGTAGTCGGGGGGCTTGGAAACACCATATATTTT.

This clone was detected only a few times. The rearrangement joins TRBV6-6 to TRBJ1-4, with D maybe TRBD1 (5 bases). Trimming removed 1 base at V and 7 bases at J, with 16 bases between. Looked up from germline, CDR1 is MNHNY and CDR2 is SVGAGI (reference sequence). CDR3 length: 16 amino acids. The CDR3 nucleotides are TGTGCCAGCAGTTACTTCTCCTGGCGGACATCTGAAAAACTGTTTTTT. This encodes CASSYFSWRTSEKLFF.